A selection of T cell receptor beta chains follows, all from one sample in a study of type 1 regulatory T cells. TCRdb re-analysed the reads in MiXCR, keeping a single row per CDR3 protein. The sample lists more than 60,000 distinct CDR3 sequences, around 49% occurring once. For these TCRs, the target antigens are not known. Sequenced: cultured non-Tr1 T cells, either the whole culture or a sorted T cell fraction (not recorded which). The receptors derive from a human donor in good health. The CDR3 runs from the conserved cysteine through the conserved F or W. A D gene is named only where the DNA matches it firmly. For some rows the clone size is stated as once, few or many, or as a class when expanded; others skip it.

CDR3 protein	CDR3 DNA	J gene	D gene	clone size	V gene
CASSLKVGQGGNQPQHF	TGTGCCAGCAGCCTAAAGGTCGGACAGGGAGGTAATCAGCCCCAGCATTTT	TRBJ1-5	TRBD1	NA	TRBV12-3/TRBV12-4
CASRAGSGNTIYF	TGTGCCTCAAGGGCGGGTTCTGGAAACACCATATATTTT	TRBJ1-3	NA	once	TRBV3-1
CASSRSTGGLEAFF	TGCGCCAGCAGCCGGTCGACAGGGGGCCTTGAAGCTTTCTTT	TRBJ1-1	TRBD1	NA	TRBV4-3
CASSRGGGAETQYF	TGTGCCAGCAGCCGCGGAGGAGGAGCTGAGACCCAGTACTTC	TRBJ2-5	NA	few	TRBV7-2
CASSNPDGRANYGYTF	TGTGCCAGCAGTAATCCGGACGGAAGAGCTAACTATGGCTACACCTTC	TRBJ1-2	NA	NA	TRBV12-3/TRBV12-4
CASSGPPGLGEETQYF	TGTGCCAGCAGTGGACCACCGGGACTAGGGGAAGAGACCCAGTACTTC	TRBJ2-5	TRBD2	NA	TRBV6-1
CASSYGGSATEAFF	TGTGCCAGCAGCTACGGAGGGTCAGCCACTGAAGCTTTCTTT	TRBJ1-1	NA	NA	TRBV5-5
CASSFGGQENSPLHF	TGTGCCAGCAGTTTCGGGGGACAGGAGAATTCACCCCTCCACTTT	TRBJ1-6	TRBD1	NA	TRBV12-3/TRBV12-4
CSALRGDSPNTEAFF	TGTAGTGCCCTTAGGGGTGACAGCCCGAACACTGAAGCTTTCTTT	TRBJ1-1	NA	NA	TRBV20-1
CASSYSAQSVTGIRGYTF	TGTGCCAGCAGTTACTCCGCCCAAAGCGTGACAGGGATTCGTGGCTACACCTTC	TRBJ1-2	TRBD1	NA	TRBV6-2/TRBV6-3
CASSAEGTAIYGYTF	TGTGCCAGCAGTGCCGAAGGGACAGCGATATATGGCTACACCTTC	TRBJ1-2	TRBD1	NA	TRBV2
CASSPGLAGVPSTDTQYF	TGCGCCAGCAGCCCAGGACTAGCGGGGGTACCGAGCACAGATACGCAGTATTTT	TRBJ2-3	TRBD2	few	TRBV5-1
CASSLMAGASSPLHF	TGTGCCAGTAGCCTAATGGCGGGGGCGTCTTCACCCCTCCACTTT	TRBJ1-6	NA	NA	TRBV19
CASSGGLRWTGELFF	TGTGCCAGCAGCGGCGGACTTAGGTGGACCGGGGAGCTGTTTTTT	TRBJ2-2	NA	NA	TRBV12-3/TRBV12-4
CASSSAGKSSGNTIYF	TGTGCCAGCAGCTCGGCAGGGAAGAGCTCTGGAAACACCATATATTTT	TRBJ1-3	NA	NA	TRBV7-2
CASSRAGGRSDTQYF	TGTGCCAGCAGTCGAGCGGGGGGGAGGTCAGATACGCAGTATTTT	TRBJ2-3	TRBD2	NA	TRBV12-3/TRBV12-4
CASSSRDSNQPQHF	TGTGCCAGCAGCTCCCGGGACAGCAATCAGCCCCAGCATTTT	TRBJ1-5	NA	NA	TRBV7-9
CASSEQGWEAGNTIYF	TGTGCCAGCAGTGAACAGGGATGGGAAGCTGGAAACACCATATATTTT	TRBJ1-3	NA	NA	TRBV6-6
CASSLATVIDTQYF	TGTGCCAGCAGCTTGGCGACAGTGATAGATACGCAGTATTTT	TRBJ2-3	NA	few	TRBV5-6
CAWSVKRRTTDTQYF	TGTGCCTGGAGTGTAAAGCGGCGGACCACAGATACGCAGTATTTT	TRBJ2-3	NA	NA	TRBV30
CASRGSGAYQETQYF	TGCGCCAGCAGAGGTAGCGGGGCGTACCAAGAGACCCAGTACTTC	TRBJ2-5	TRBD2	NA	TRBV5-1
CASSQSLLAGGEEAQYF	TGTGCCAGCAGCCAATCTCTTCTAGCGGGGGGGGAAGAGGCCCAGTACTTC	TRBJ2-5	TRBD2	few	TRBV3-1
CASSRSGTGGYEQYF	TGTGCCAGCAGCAGATCCGGGACAGGGGGCTACGAGCAGTACTTC	TRBJ2-7	TRBD1	few	TRBV6-1
CSASGSGGTDTQYF	TGCAGTGCTAGTGGTAGCGGGGGAACAGATACGCAGTATTTT	TRBJ2-3	TRBD2	NA	TRBV20-1
CSAPRTLDSIGSTEAFF	TGCAGTGCTCCCCGGACTCTGGACAGCATAGGGAGCACTGAAGCTTTCTTT	TRBJ1-1	NA	NA	TRBV20-1
CASSSGTGASNQPQHF	TGTGCCAGCAGCTCCGGGACAGGGGCTAGCAATCAGCCCCAGCATTTT	TRBJ1-5	TRBD1	NA	TRBV5-6
CASSLILGGGETQYF	TGTGCCAGCAGTTTGATCCTGGGGGGCGGGGAGACCCAGTACTTC	TRBJ2-5	NA	NA	TRBV12-3/TRBV12-4
CSARDRDGFYGYTF	TGCAGTGCTAGAGACCGGGACGGTTTCTATGGCTACACCTTC	TRBJ1-2	NA	few	TRBV20-1
CSARRGNTQYF	TGCAGTGCTAGACGGGGAAATACGCAGTATTTT	TRBJ2-3	NA	many	TRBV20-1
CAADHPRQYNEQFF	TGTGCCGCGGACCACCCCCGGCAGTACAATGAGCAGTTCTTC	TRBJ2-1	NA	few	TRBV24-1
CASSLPGQILYSGNTIYF	TGTGCCAGCAGTTTACCGGGACAGATTTTATACTCTGGAAACACCATATATTTT	TRBJ1-3	TRBD1	once	TRBV28
CASSLQGPLRSPLHF	TGTGCCAGCAGTTTGCAGGGACCTTTAAGGTCACCCCTCCACTTT	TRBJ1-6	NA	NA	TRBV28
CAISRQAGDNEQFF	TGTGCCATCAGCCGTCAAGCGGGGGACAATGAGCAGTTCTTC	TRBJ2-1	TRBD2	NA	TRBV10-3
CASSRGGFTYEQYF	TGCGCCAGCAGCCGCGGGGGGTTCACCTACGAGCAGTACTTC	TRBJ2-7	TRBD2	NA	TRBV5-1
CASSPRFGGGQYF	TGTGCCAGCAGTCCCCGATTTGGGGGGGGGCAGTACTTC	TRBJ2-7	TRBD2	NA	TRBV12-3/TRBV12-4
CASSSNRDVLAEQYF	TGTGCCAGCAGCTCGAACCGGGACGTCCTTGCCGAGCAGTACTTC	TRBJ2-7	NA	few	TRBV9
CASSLYLSGEAFF	TGCGCCAGCAGCTTGTATCTCAGCGGTGAAGCTTTCTTT	TRBJ1-1	NA	NA	TRBV5-1
CASLLSGTDTQYF	TGTGCCAGCCTTTTAAGCGGCACAGATACGCAGTATTTT	TRBJ2-3	NA	NA	TRBV19
CASSFTGTYQETQYF	TGCGCCAGCAGCTTTACAGGGACGTACCAAGAGACCCAGTACTTC	TRBJ2-5	NA	few	TRBV5-1
CASSRGTGNTEAFF	TGTGCCAGCAGTCGGGGGACAGGGAACACTGAAGCTTTCTTT	TRBJ1-1	TRBD1	few	TRBV6-5
CASIRTSGSYNEQFF	TGTGCCAGTATTAGGACTAGCGGCTCCTACAATGAGCAGTTCTTC	TRBJ2-1	TRBD2	few	TRBV19
CSARDGGRPGNYNEQFF	TGCAGTGCTAGAGACGGGGGGAGGCCAGGAAACTACAATGAGCAGTTCTTC	TRBJ2-1	TRBD2	NA	TRBV20-1
CASSFGGRTDTRYF	TGTGCCAGCAGCTTTGGGGGGAGGACAGATACGCGGTATTTT	TRBJ2-3	NA	NA	TRBV5-4
CASSFWGGYGYTF	TGTGCCAGCAGTTTTTGGGGAGGATATGGCTACACCTTC	TRBJ1-2	NA	NA	TRBV12-3/TRBV12-4
CSVGLAGAKSTDTQYF	TGCAGTGTGGGACTAGCGGGGGCCAAGAGCACAGATACGCAGTATTTT	TRBJ2-3	TRBD2	NA	TRBV20-1
CASSYRAGNSPLHF	TGTGCCAGCAGTTATCGGGCAGGGAATTCACCCCTCCACTTT	TRBJ1-6	NA	once	TRBV6-2/TRBV6-3